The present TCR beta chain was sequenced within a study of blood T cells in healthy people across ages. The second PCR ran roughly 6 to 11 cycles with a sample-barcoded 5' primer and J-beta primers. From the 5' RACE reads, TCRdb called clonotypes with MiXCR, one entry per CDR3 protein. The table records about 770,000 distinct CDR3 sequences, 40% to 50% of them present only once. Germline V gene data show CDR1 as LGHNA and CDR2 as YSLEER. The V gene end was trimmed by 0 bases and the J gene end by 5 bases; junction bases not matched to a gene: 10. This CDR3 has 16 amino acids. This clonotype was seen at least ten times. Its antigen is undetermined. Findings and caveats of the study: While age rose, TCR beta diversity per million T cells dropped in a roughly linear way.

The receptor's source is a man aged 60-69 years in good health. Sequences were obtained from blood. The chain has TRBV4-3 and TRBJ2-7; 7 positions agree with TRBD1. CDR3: CASSQDWGTVGHEQYF. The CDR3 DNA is TGCGCCAGCAGCCAAGATTGGGGGACAGTGGGCCACGAGCAGTACTTC.